The rows below give T cell receptor beta chains drawn from one sample of a study of CD8 T cells in Susac syndrome. TCRdb ran MiXCR on the immunoSEQ multiplex PCR reads and lists one entry per CDR3 protein. The sample has 150,000 to 200,000 distinct CDR3 sequences; roughly 95% are singletons. The sample comprised CD4+ T cells from PBMCs. Receptors were obtained from a human donor with multiple sclerosis. Both conserved end residues are part of each CDR3. The D gene is left open where the match is weak. Size is omitted from some rows. Given values are once, few, many or a class for expanded clones.

CDR3 DNA | CDR3 protein | CDR3 length | D gene | V gene | clone size | J gene
TGTGCCAGCACCAACAGGGACAACAATGAGCAGTTCTTC | CASTNRDNNEQFF | 13 | . | TRBV6-2/TRBV6-3 | . | TRBJ2-1
TGCAGTGCTAGTCGACCATCTGGGGCCAACGTCCTGACTTTC | CSASRPSGANVLTF | 14 | . | TRBV20-1 | . | TRBJ2-6
TGTGCCTGGAGTGCCCCGGGACAGGGCAGCAACGAGCAGTACTTC | CAWSAPGQGSNEQYF | 15 | TRBD1 | TRBV30 | . | TRBJ2-7
TGTGCCAGCAGTTTATTCCAGGGGGCACGAACAGATACGCAGTATTTT | CASSLFQGARTDTQYF | 16 | TRBD1 | TRBV12-3/TRBV12-4 | once | TRBJ2-3
TGCGCCAGCAGCGCGATGGCAGGGGGCATCGGGGAGCTGTTTTTT | CASSAMAGGIGELFF | 15 | TRBD1 | TRBV5-1 | once | TRBJ2-2
TGCGCCAGCAGCTTCCGAGGGGGCGCAGCAGATACGCAGTATTTT | CASSFRGGAADTQYF | 15 | TRBD1 | TRBV5-1 | . | TRBJ2-3
TGTGCCAGCAGCACAGGACACGGCTACGAGCAGTACTTC | CASSTGHGYEQYF | 13 | . | TRBV11-2 | . | TRBJ2-7
TGTGCCTGGAGTGTGGCAGACAATCAGCCCCAGCATTTT | CAWSVADNQPQHF | 13 | . | TRBV30 | . | TRBJ1-5
TGTGCCAGCACCCCGAACCGGGGAATAGGGGAGACCCAGTACTTC | CASTPNRGIGETQYF | 15 | . | TRBV2 | . | TRBJ2-5
TGTGCCAGCTCACTGGACAGGGGCGCCGGCTACACCTTC | CASSLDRGAGYTF | 13 | TRBD1 | TRBV2 | . | TRBJ1-2
TGCAGTGCTTCCCATCGGGGGAGGGCCCAAGAGACCCAGTACTTC | CSASHRGRAQETQYF | 15 | TRBD2 | TRBV20-1 | . | TRBJ2-5
TGTGCCAGCAGTTACTCTGCCCGGCGAGAGCAGTACTTC | CASSYSARREQYF | 13 | . | TRBV6-5 | once | TRBJ2-7
TGTGCCAGCAGCTTGGAAGCCGATGAGCAGTTCTTC | CASSLEADEQFF | 12 | . | TRBV5-4 | . | TRBJ2-1
TGTGCCAGCAGCGTAAACCAGGGGCCCGGAAACACCATATATTTT | CASSVNQGPGNTIYF | 15 | . | TRBV9 | . | TRBJ1-3
TGTGCCTGGAGTCCCAACCTGGGGGATGGCTACACCTTC | CAWSPNLGDGYTF | 13 | . | TRBV30 | . | TRBJ1-2
TGCAGTGGGAGAGACAGGGGCCGAGGGACTGAAGCTTTCTTT | CSGRDRGRGTEAFF | 14 | TRBD1 | TRBV20-1 | . | TRBJ1-1
TGTGCCATCAGGCGTACCGGGGAGCTGTTTTTT | CAIRRTGELFF | 11 | . | TRBV10-3 | . | TRBJ2-2
TGCGCCAGCAGCCAAGTATACGGGACAGACGTGAACACTGAAGCTTTCTTT | CASSQVYGTDVNTEAFF | 17 | TRBD1 | TRBV4-1 | . | TRBJ1-1
TGCAGCGTAATGGATTCTGCGGGGCCGCAAGAGACCCAGTACTTC | CSVMDSAGPQETQYF | 15 | . | TRBV29-1 | . | TRBJ2-5
TGTGCCACAGCCTTACAGGACTACTCCTACGAGCAGTACTTC | CATALQDYSYEQYF | 14 | . | TRBV6-5 | . | TRBJ2-7